This T cell receptor beta chain derives from a study of OX40 agonist ivuxolimab in advanced cancers. Across the whole study: Patients assigned to dose escalation were diagnosed with hepatocellular carcinoma, melanoma, renal cell or head and neck cancer.

Broader study findings: Some patients without response likewise showed low normalized clonal expansion.

The data were produced by immunoSEQ multiplex PCR, yet TCRdb's version contains in-frame clones alone and is incomplete. The data hold around 46,000 clones, with 75% to 90% observed a single time. V gave up 1 base and J gave up 6 bases; unmatched junction bases: 8. In germline, CDR1 is SGHVS, CDR2 FQNEAQ. The CDR3 is made up of 15 amino acids. Of note for this clone: Its matching antigen is unknown.

This TCR came from an adult with an advanced solid tumor such as melanoma, head and neck, liver or kidney cancer. Sequencing used CD4+ or CD8+ T cells sorted from blood, obtained in a trial of the OX40 agonist ivuxolimab. The chain is built from TRBV7-8 and TRBJ2-7; 8 bases match TRBD2. CDR3 sequence: CASSLVAGRILEQYF. The CDR3 nucleotides read TGTGCCAGCAGCTTAGTAGCGGGGCGGATTCTCGAGCAGTACTTC.